A selection of T cell receptor beta chains follows, all from one sample in a study of read filtering for tumor transcriptome and immune sequencing. In TCRdb, the reads were re-called with MiXCR into one record per CDR3 protein. The sample includes over 50,000 distinct CDR3 sequences, roughly 19% of them seen just once. The specimen sequenced was a population of CD138-negative cells sorted from bone marrow. Source of these receptors: a donor over 35 with multiple myeloma. CDR3s include the opening cysteine and the closing phenylalanine or tryptophan. The order of the fields is J gene, D gene, clone size, V gene, CDR3 DNA, CDR3 protein. The D gene is left open where the match is weak. Part of the rows lack a size; the others show once, few, many or a class for expanded clones.

>TRBJ1-2|TRBD1|NA|TRBV5-4
TGTGCCAGCAGCTTGGGGGCGGACAGGAACTATGGCTACACCTTC
CASSLGADRNYGYTF
>TRBJ2-1|TRBD2|many|TRBV5-1
TGCGCCAGCAGCTTGTTTACTAGCGGGAGCCTCAATGAGCAGTTCTTC
CASSLFTSGSLNEQFF
>TRBJ1-1|NA|many|TRBV6-2/TRBV6-3
TGTGCCACCAGACATATGAACACTGAAGCTTTCTTT
CATRHMNTEAFF
>TRBJ1-6|NA|many|TRBV20-1
TGCAGTGCTAGAATGGACAGCAATTCACCCCTCCACTTT
CSARMDSNSPLHF
>TRBJ2-1|TRBD1|many|TRBV3-1
TGTGCCAGCAGCCTCCTGAGGGGGCCGGCGAATGAGCAGTTCTTC
CASSLLRGPANEQFF
>TRBJ2-1|TRBD2|many|TRBV29-1
TGCAGCGTCCCCGAGGGGGCTAGCGGGAGGCCAGACAATGAGCAGTTCTTC
CSVPEGASGRPDNEQFF
>TRBJ2-3|TRBD2|many|TRBV7-2
TGTGCCAGCAGCACAACTAGCGCTGATATGTATACGCAGTATTTT
CASSTTSADMYTQYF
>TRBJ1-5|NA|few|TRBV6-5
TGTGCCAGCAGCCCATGGGGGGACAATCAGCCCCAGCATTTT
CASSPWGDNQPQHF
>TRBJ2-3|TRBD1|many|TRBV5-6
TGTGCCAGCACCCCTGGTCCCGGGACAGGGGTCACAGATACGCAGTATTTT
CASTPGPGTGVTDTQYF
>TRBJ2-3|NA|many|TRBV20-1
TGCAGTTTATCGGCCCCCCACCCGGGACATACCACAGATACGCAGTATTTT
CSLSAPHPGHTTDTQYF
>TRBJ2-3|TRBD1|many|TRBV29-1
TGCAGCGTGGAAAACCCCGGACAGGGCACAGATACGCAGTATTTT
CSVENPGQGTDTQYF
>TRBJ2-2|NA|NA|TRBV19
TGTGCCAGTAGTCCTATCGGACGTCCGACCGGGGAGCTGTTTTTT
CASSPIGRPTGELFF
>TRBJ1-6|TRBD1|many|TRBV4-1
TGCGCCAGCAGCCGGGACAGTCCCCATAATTCACCCCTCCACTTT
CASSRDSPHNSPLHF
>TRBJ2-5|TRBD2|many|TRBV9
TGTGCCAGCAGCGTCTCTGGACTAGCGGGGGGGCAAGAGACCCAGTACTTC
CASSVSGLAGGQETQYF
>TRBJ1-1|TRBD1|many|TRBV5-1
TGCGCCAGCAGCTATCTGACAGGGATGGCCACTGAAGCTTTCTTT
CASSYLTGMATEAFF
>TRBJ2-7|TRBD2|many|TRBV6-2/TRBV6-3
TGTGCCAGCAGTTACCTAGCGGGAGTCCCCGAGCAGTACTTC
CASSYLAGVPEQYF
>TRBJ2-1|TRBD2|many|TRBV20-1
TGCAGTGCTAGAGATCTTAGCGGGAGGGCATTGGGGTATGAGCAGTTCTTC
CSARDLSGRALGYEQFF
>TRBJ2-2|NA|few|TRBV20-1
TGCAGTGCTAGAGATAGGAGTCCCGGGGAGCTGTTTTTT
CSARDRSPGELFF
>TRBJ2-3|NA|many|TRBV20-1
TGCAGTGTCCCAACCGGGAGTAGAGAAGATACGCAGTATTTT
CSVPTGSREDTQYF
>TRBJ1-2|NA|many|TRBV28
TGTGCCAGCAGCCTAAATGGGCTTCGTAGCTATGGCTACACCTTC
CASSLNGLRSYGYTF
>TRBJ2-3|NA|many|TRBV29-1
TGCAGCGCCCGCAGGGAGGCTAGCACAGATACGCAGTATTTT
CSARREASTDTQYF
>TRBJ2-1|TRBD2|medium-sized|TRBV6-2/TRBV6-3
TGTGCCAGCAGCCCGAGGCGGGAGGCATCCAATGAGCAGTTCTTC
CASSPRREASNEQFF
>TRBJ2-4|NA|many|TRBV20-1
TGCAGTGCTAGGGCCGTTGGGGACGTAATCAAAAACATTCAGTACTTC
CSARAVGDVIKNIQYF
>TRBJ1-1|TRBD1|NA|TRBV19
TGTGCCAGTAGTTTAAGCGCAGGGGGCGCCGGTGACACTGAAGCTTTCTTT
CASSLSAGGAGDTEAFF
>TRBJ1-1|NA|many|TRBV20-1
TGCAGTGCTAGAGATCTGATGGGGGGGAACACTGAAGCTTTCTTT
CSARDLMGGNTEAFF
>TRBJ2-2|NA|many|TRBV14
TGTGCCAGCAGCCAAGTAATCGCCGGGGAGCTGTTTTTT
CASSQVIAGELFF
>TRBJ2-3|TRBD2|many|TRBV5-1
TGCGCCAGCAGCCAAGAGACTAGCGGGAGGTACACAGATACGCAGTATTTT
CASSQETSGRYTDTQYF
>TRBJ1-1|NA|many|TRBV4-1
TGCGCCAGCAGCCCGTCGCTGGGTGAAGCTTTCTTT
CASSPSLGEAFF
>TRBJ2-6|NA|few|TRBV19
TGTGCCAGTAGTATTTGGGGGTGGGGATCCGGGGCCAACGTCCTGACTTTC
CASSIWGWGSGANVLTF
>TRBJ1-6|NA|medium-sized|TRBV21-1
TGTGCCAGCAGCAAAGCGCGGATTTCGAATTCACCCCTCCACTTT
CASSKARISNSPLHF
>TRBJ2-1|TRBD1|NA|TRBV20-1
TGCAGTTCTAGAGATACCGGACAGGGCTCCTACAATGGGCAGTTCTTC
CSSRDTGQGSYNGQFF
>TRBJ2-1|NA|many|TRBV4-1
TGCGCCAGCAGCCTAACGGGAGCCTACAATGAGCAGTTCTTC
CASSLTGAYNEQFF
>TRBJ2-7|TRBD1|many|TRBV9
TGTGCCAGCAGCACTTCAGCGGGACAGGGCTCCTACGAGCAGTACTTC
CASSTSAGQGSYEQYF
>TRBJ2-2|NA|many|TRBV21-1
TGTGCCAGCAGCAAATGGTGGGACAGCTCGAACACCGGGGAGCTGTTTTTT
CASSKWWDSSNTGELFF
>TRBJ1-1|NA|many|TRBV20-1
TGCAGTGCTAGAGATTCGACCCGAGCTTTCTTT
CSARDSTRAFF
>TRBJ2-1|NA|once|TRBV29-1
TGCAGCGTTGAAGTCCCGGGCGGCAGCGGGCAGTTCTTC
CSVEVPGGSGQFF
>TRBJ2-1|NA|many|TRBV20-1
TGCAGTGCTAGTTTCGGGGAAGGGGGGGCAAATGAGCAGTTCTTC
CSASFGEGGANEQFF